This TCR beta chain emerged from a study of blood T cells in healthy people across ages. Through a sample-barcoded 5' primer and a J-beta primer mix, a second PCR was run for roughly 6 to 12 cycles. TCRdb fed the 5' RACE reads into MiXCR, producing one record per CDR3 protein. The table has approximately 770,000 distinct CDR3 sequences, about 62% seen once. CDR1 is DFQATT and CDR2 is SNEGSKA in the germline V gene (reference sequence). The CDR3 covers 15 residues. V lost 3 bases and J 4 bases, leaving 17 bases between the germline ends. Sequenced sample: blood. The sequence derives from a young man in good health. J is TRBJ2-3 and V is TRBV20-1; D uncertain. The CDR3 region is CSASLSGGGADTQYF. CDR3 DNA: TGCAGTGCTAGTTTGTCGGGTGGTGGGGCAGATACGCAGTATTTT.